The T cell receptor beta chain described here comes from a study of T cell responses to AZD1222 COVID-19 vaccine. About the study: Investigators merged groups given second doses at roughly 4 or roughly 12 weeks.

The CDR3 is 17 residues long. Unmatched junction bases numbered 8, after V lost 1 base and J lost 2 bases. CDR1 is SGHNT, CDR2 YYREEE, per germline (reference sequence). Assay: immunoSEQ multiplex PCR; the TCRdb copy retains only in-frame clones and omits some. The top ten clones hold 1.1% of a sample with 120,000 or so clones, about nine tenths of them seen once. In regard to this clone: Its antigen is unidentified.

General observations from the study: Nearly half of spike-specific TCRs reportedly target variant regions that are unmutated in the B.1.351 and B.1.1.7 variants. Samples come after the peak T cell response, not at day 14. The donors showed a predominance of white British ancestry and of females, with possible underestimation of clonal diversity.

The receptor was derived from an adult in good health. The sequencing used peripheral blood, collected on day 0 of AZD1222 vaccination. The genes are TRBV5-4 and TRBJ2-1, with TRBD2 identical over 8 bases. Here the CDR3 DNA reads TGTGCCAGCAGCTTGCTCATGGGACTAGGAACCTACAATGAGCAGTTCTTC. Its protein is CASSLLMGLGTYNEQFF. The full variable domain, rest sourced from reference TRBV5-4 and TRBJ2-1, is ETGVTQSPTHLIKTRGQQVTLRCSSQSGHNTVSWYQQALGQGPQFIFQYYREEENGRGNFPPRFSGLQFPNYSSELNVNALELDDSALYLCASSLLMGLGTYNEQFFGPGTRLTVL.